A single sample gave rise to the 17 T cell receptor beta chains below, sequenced in a study of regulatory T cells in long-lasting Graves disease. Time point denoted: newly diagnosed GD, antithyroid drugs for less than 3 months. Preparation of the TCR library used RNA extracted from PBMCs. According to the study, TCR beta libraries were built with iRepertoire HTBI primers and CDR3-region Arm-PCR. TCRdb re-called the multiplex PCR reads through MiXCR, storing one row per CDR3 protein. The sample comprises 500,000 or so distinct CDR3 sequences, about 14% of which are singletons, and roughly a sixth rests with the top ten. These data also featured in a second study, about T cells in Graves' hyperthyroidism and ophthalmopathy.

This specimen consisted of peripheral blood mononuclear cells (PBMCs), obtained at new diagnosis, from a patient treated with antithyroid drugs. Receptors originate from a woman between 50 and 59 years old with Graves disease.

This clonotype came up a few times. A much larger clonotype is one base distant, so this may be a read error. The CDR3 loop is CASSLGTSGPIVDEQYF. The DNA of the CDR3 is TGTGCCAGCAGTTTAGGGACTAGCGGGCCGATCGTTGACGAGCAGTACTTC. This chain connects TRBV12-3 or TRBV12-4 to TRBJ2-7; TRBD2 aligns across 11 bases. CDR3 length equals 17 residues. J gave up 5 bases and V 1 base, and 10 bases lay outside the gene matches.

This clonotype was recorded many times. The CDR3 DNA sequence: TGCAGCACCGCGCCGGACGATACGCAGTATTTT. Its protein is CSTAPDDTQYF. The genes are TRBV29-1 and TRBJ2-3; D remains unclear. Germline CDR1 and CDR2: SQVTM and ANQGSEA. V gave up 8 bases and J gave up 6 bases, with 12 bases separating them. The CDR3 is 11 residues long.

This clonotype was recorded a few times. Given a much more abundant clone one base away, this may be a read error. The chain uses TRBV28 and TRBJ2-1, with TRBD2 matching over 13 bases. J lost 2 bases, V lost 5 bases, and 18 bases had no gene match. From germline, CDR1 is MDHEN and CDR2 SYDVKM. The CDR3 has 21 residues. The DNA of the CDR3 is TGTGCCAGCAGTCCACGCCCAAGGGTACTAGCGGGAGGGAGCCCCTACAATGAGCAGTTCTTC. Translation: CASSPRPRVLAGGSPYNEQFF.

This clonotype showed up many times. This chain links TRBV6-1 with TRBJ1-4; unclear D gene. Per the germline V gene, CDR1 is MNHNS and CDR2 is SASEGT. The germline V and J ends were trimmed by 4 bases and 2 bases, with 11 bases remaining between them. The CDR3 consists of 15 residues. Here the CDR3 reads CASSARGSTNEKLFF. CDR3 bases: TGTGCCAGCAGTGCTCGGGGATCTACTAATGAAAAACTGTTTTTT.

This clonotype appeared many times. The J gene is TRBJ2-5, the V gene TRBV28; D tentatively fits TRBD1 or TRBD2 (5 bases each). The V gene's germline CDR1 is MDHEN and CDR2 SYDVKM. V lost 6 bases, J lost 5 bases, and 19 bases lay in between. This CDR3 region has 15 residues. Here the CDR3 reads CASRGTRQWGETQYF. DNA for the CDR3: TGTGCCAGCAGAGGAACCCGACAGTGGGGGGAGACCCAGTACTTC.

The V gene is TRBV29-1, the J gene TRBJ2-7, with 8 bases matching TRBD2. Germline V gene sequence: CDR1 SQVTM, CDR2 ANQGSEA. The CDR3 totals 14 residues. Trimming at V came to 3 bases and at J to 0 bases, leaving 4 bases not matched to a gene. CDR3 sequence (DNA): TGCAGCGTTGACGGGAGGGGTGGCTCCTACGAGCAGTACTTC. Translated: CSVDGRGGSYEQYF.

This clonotype has a count of ten or more. This chain joins TRBV20-1 and TRBJ2-7, with 7 bases lining up with TRBD2. Germline CDR1 is DFQATT and CDR2 is SNEGSKA (reference sequence). Trimming cost V 3 bases and J 3 bases; bases outside gene matches: 11. The CDR3 extends over 15 amino acids. The CDR3 DNA follows: TGCAGTGCTAGGCCGCCCGCCAGCGGGATCTACGAGCAGTACTTC. It is translated as CSARPPASGIYEQYF.

The chain links TRBV24-1 to TRBJ2-2, with D perhaps TRBD1 or TRBD2 (6 bases each). From germline, CDR1 is KGHDR and CDR2 SFDVKD. The CDR3 loop spans 15 amino acids. Trimming took 7 bases from V and 3 from J, leaving 14 bases between them. CDR3 bases: TGTGCCACCAGGGCATCAGGGGAGGACACCGGGGAGCTGTTTTTT. Translated: CATRASGEDTGELFF.

The sample holds a few counts of this clonotype. This chain links TRBV6-1 with TRBJ1-3, with D tentatively TRBD1 (6 bases). The CDR3 totals 18 residues. CDR1 is MNHNS, CDR2 SASEGT, per germline. Trimming took 6 bases from V and 1 from J, leaving 22 bases between them. The CDR3 loop reads CASSRGGLRTGSGNTIYF. The CDR3 nucleotides read TGTGCCAGCAGCCGGGGGGGCCTAAGGACGGGTTCTGGAAACACCATATATTTT.

This clonotype was observed many times. The chain has TRBV11-2 and TRBJ1-2, with 7 nucleotides matching TRBD1. The CDR3 is 14 residues long. Unmatched junction bases numbered 11, after V lost 5 bases and J lost 8 bases. Germline loops: CDR1 SGHAT, CDR2 FQNNGV. CDR3: CASSQNRQGEGYTF. The CDR3 DNA is TGTGCCAGCAGCCAGAACCGACAGGGTGAGGGCTACACCTTC. Variable domain in full (rest from reference TRBV11-2 and TRBJ1-2): EAGVAQSPRYKIIEKRQSVAFWCNPISGHATLYWYQQILGQGPKLLIQFQNNGVVDDSQLPKDRFSAERLKGVDSTLKIQPAKLEDSAVYLCASSQNRQGEGYTFGSGTRLTVV.

The V call is TRBV7-6, the J call TRBJ2-1, with 11 bases lining up with TRBD2. Germline V gene sequence: CDR1 SGHVS, CDR2 FNYEAQ. The CDR3 length is 16 residues. The junction had 5 bases not matched to a gene; V was cut back by 1 base and J by 6 bases. This CDR3 is CASSLGLLAGVNEQFF. In nucleotides, the CDR3 is TGTGCCAGCAGCTTAGGACTACTAGCGGGAGTCAATGAGCAGTTCTTC.

This clonotype was observed a handful of times. One end of the junction does not line up with germline, which may come from a read error. The chain employs TRBV7-7 and TRBJ2-7; TRBD1 matches 8 bases. Germline V lookup: CDR1 SSHAT, CDR2 FNYEAQ (reference sequence). This CDR3 is built from 13 residues. The CDR3 loop reads CASSWTGTHEQYF. The CDR3 DNA reads as TGTGCTAGCAGCTGGACAGGGACCCACGAGCAGTACTTC.

This clonotype came up a few times. The V gene is TRBV7-9, the J gene TRBJ1-4, with TRBD1 matching 9 bases. The CDR3 loop spans 15 amino acids. V trimming: 3 bases; J trimming: 10 bases; junction bases outside the gene matches: 9. Germline V CDR1 and CDR2: SEHNR, FQNEAQ (reference sequence). The CDR3 DNA reads as TGTGCCAGCAGCTTTCAACAGGGGGCGGGAGGAAAACTGTTTTTT. Translation: CASSFQQGAGGKLFF.

This clonotype has ten or more counts. This chain joins TRBV7-8 and TRBJ2-7; D possibly uses TRBD1 or TRBD2 (6 bases each). Germline values: CDR1 SGHVS, CDR2 FQNEAQ. The CDR3 length is 15 residues. Trimming pared 2 bases from V and 0 bases from J, leaving 11 bases between. CDR3 residues: CASSLRRGASYEQYF. The CDR3 DNA is TGTGCCAGCAGCTTACGGAGGGGGGCCTCCTACGAGCAGTACTTC.

Comment on this clonotype: This may stem from a read error, because a much larger clone lies one nucleotide away. V and J are TRBV5-1 and TRBJ2-1; TRBD1 or TRBD2 may be the D gene (5 bases each). Germline lookup yields CDR1 SGHRS and CDR2 YFSETQ. This CDR3 comprises 15 residues. CDR3 bases: TGCGCCACGCCGGGGACCCGCGTCTCCTACAATGAGCAGCTCTTC. Residues: CATPGTRVSYNEQLF.

In regard to this clonotype: The conserved final phenylalanine or tryptophan is absent from the CDR3, which likely points to a read error. The rearrangement uses TRBV11-2 and TRBJ2-5; tentatively, D is TRBD1 (6 bases). Per germline, CDR1 SGHAT and CDR2 FQNNGV. Trimming cost V 1 base and J 3 bases, with 12 bases left between them. The CDR3 loop spans 15 amino acids. The DNA of the CDR3 is TGTGCCAGCAGCTTAGGCAGGGGCCTTGAAGAGACCCAGTACGTC. Its protein product is CASSLGRGLEETQYV.

About this clonotype: This may arise from a read error, as a much more abundant clone is one base away. The rearrangement joins TRBV5-1 to TRBJ2-7; D call uncertain. There are 13 residues in the CDR3. V was clipped by 10 bases and J by 0 bases, with 14 bases between them. Germline values: CDR1 SGHRS, CDR2 YFSETQ. The CDR3 reads CAGKYRSSYEQYF. Here the CDR3 DNA reads TGCGCCGGCAAGTACCGGAGCTCCTACGAGCAGTACTTC. Complete variable domain (other parts from reference TRBV5-1 and TRBJ2-7): KAGVTQTPRYLIKTRGQQVTLSCSPISGHRSVSWYQQTPGQGLQFLFEYFSETQRNKGNFPGRFSGRQFSNSRSEMNVSTLELGDSALYLCAGKYRSSYEQYFGPGTRLTVT.